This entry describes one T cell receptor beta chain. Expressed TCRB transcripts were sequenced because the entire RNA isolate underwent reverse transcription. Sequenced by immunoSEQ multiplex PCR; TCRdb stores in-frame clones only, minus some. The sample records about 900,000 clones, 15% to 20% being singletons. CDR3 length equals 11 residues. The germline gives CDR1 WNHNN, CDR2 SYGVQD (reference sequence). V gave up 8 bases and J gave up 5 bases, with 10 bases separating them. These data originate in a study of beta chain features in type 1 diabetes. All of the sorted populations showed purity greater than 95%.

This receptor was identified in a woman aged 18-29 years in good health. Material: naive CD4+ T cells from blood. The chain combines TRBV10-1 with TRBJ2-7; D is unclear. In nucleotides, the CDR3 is TGCGCCAGCGCAGTTCGAAACGAGCAGTACTTC. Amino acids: CASAVRNEQYF.